This T cell receptor (beta chain) is drawn from a study of blood T cell repertoires in COVID-19. Whole-study context: Nucleic acid was either cDNA or gDNA, and it came from T cells, B-cell-depleted T cells, or PBMCs.

The V end was cut by 2 bases, the J end by 2 bases, with 19 bases between. The CDR3 runs to 17 residues. Germline CDR1 reads LNHDA; CDR2 reads SQIVND (reference sequence). Under the authors' procedure: By means of reference gene primer amplification, nucleated cell counts were estimated. Here immunoSEQ multiplex PCR was the method, and the copy in TCRdb shows in-frame clones only, minus some. V and J calls and clone size are as listed in that table; D and trimming were resolved from the DNA. The data contain 90,000 to 100,000 clones, more than 65% of them singletons. The TCR originated in a man aged 55 to 70 with acute or convalescent COVID-19. V gene TRBV19 combines with J gene TRBJ2-7, with TRBD2 as a possible D gene (7 bases). The sequenced material came from peripheral blood. For the CDR3, the DNA is TGTGCCAGTAGTATATCCCGCTTGCGGGGGCACGCCTACGAGCAGTACTTC. The encoded protein is CASSISRLRGHAYEQYF.